These T cell receptor beta chains were read from a single sample in a study of beta chain features in type 1 diabetes. Profiling relied on immunoSEQ multiplex PCR, and the TCRdb table lists in-frame clones only, not all of them. This table holds 240,000 or so clones, roughly 22% found once. Source material: naive CD4+ T cells from blood. The receptors derive from a woman aged 40 to 50 with type 1 diabetes. CDR3s include the opening cysteine and the closing phenylalanine or tryptophan. D genes are given only for firm matches. Not all rows give a size; the values are once, few, many and, for expanded clones, a class.

D,J,V,size,DNA,CDR3
NA,TRBJ1-2,TRBV29-1,NA,TGCAGCGCCCCCGACAGCTTAAACTATGGCTACACCTTC,CSAPDSLNYGYTF
TRBD2,TRBJ2-1,TRBV7-2,NA,TGTGCCAGCAGCCCCTCCGCGGGAGGGCCCAATGAGCAGTTCTTC,CASSPSAGGPNEQFF
NA,TRBJ1-1,TRBV18,NA,TGTGCCAGCTCCCCGATTCGGGGGGACACTGAAGCTTTCTTT,CASSPIRGDTEAFF
NA,TRBJ1-2,TRBV29-1,few,TGCAGCGTTGAACCCCGGCTGACAGTTAACTATGGCTACACCTTC,CSVEPRLTVNYGYTF
TRBD1,TRBJ2-7,TRBV2,NA,TGTGCCAGCAATAGACAGGGGACGGACGAGCAGTACTTC,CASNRQGTDEQYF
NA,TRBJ2-5,TRBV14,NA,TGTGCCAGCAGCCAGGCCTTTGGGCGGGGTCCCCAAGAGACCCAGTACTTC,CASSQAFGRGPQETQYF
NA,TRBJ1-6,TRBV6-5,NA,TGTGCCAGCACAGGGAGGGGTTCACCCCTCCACTTT,CASTGRGSPLHF
TRBD1,TRBJ2-7,TRBV9,NA,TGTGCCAGCAGCGTAGACCCTACAGGGGTCGAGCAGTACTTC,CASSVDPTGVEQYF
TRBD2,TRBJ2-1,TRBV7-3,NA,TGTGCCAGCGGGGCTAGCGGGATTAATGAGCAGTTCTTC,CASGASGINEQFF
NA,TRBJ1-1,TRBV25-1,few,TGTGCCAGCAGTGAATTAATGGGGAGCACTGAAGCTTTCTTT,CASSELMGSTEAFF
NA,TRBJ2-1,TRBV7-2,NA,TGTGCCAGCACTAAAATGGGGGCCGGAACTTACAATGAGCAGTTCTTC,CASTKMGAGTYNEQFF
NA,TRBJ2-1,TRBV4-1,few,TGCGCCAGCAGCCCCCCGGGACTTCGTCCGTTCTTC,CASSPPGLRPFF
TRBD1,TRBJ1-2,TRBV28,NA,TGTGCCAGCAGTCGGACAGGGGGCTCAGGGAACTATGGCTACACCTTC,CASSRTGGSGNYGYTF
NA,TRBJ2-5,TRBV7-6,NA,TGTGCCAGCAGCTCAAGGCCCGGGGAGACCCAGTACTTC,CASSSRPGETQYF
NA,TRBJ1-4,TRBV5-4,NA,TGTGCCAGCAGCTTGTCAGAGGCGAATGAAAAACTGTTTTTT,CASSLSEANEKLFF
NA,TRBJ2-1,TRBV5-1,NA,TGCGCCAGCAGCTTCGAGGTTTCCTACAATGAGCAGTTCTTC,CASSFEVSYNEQFF
NA,TRBJ2-7,TRBV7-9,NA,TGTGCCAGCAGCCCAATCTCCTACGAGCAGTACTTC,CASSPISYEQYF
NA,TRBJ2-1,TRBV28,few,TGTGCCAGCAGTCCCCGACAGGCCAAGGGCTACAATGAGCAGTTCTTC,CASSPRQAKGYNEQFF
TRBD1,TRBJ1-4,TRBV6-5,few,TGTGCCAGCAGCCCCGACAGGGGCTACGAAAAACTGTTTTTT,CASSPDRGYEKLFF
NA,TRBJ2-1,TRBV7-2,few,TGTGCCAGCAGCTTAGTGAGTAGCGATCCCTACAATGAGCAGTTCTTC,CASSLVSSDPYNEQFF
TRBD1,TRBJ1-2,TRBV7-6,NA,TGTGCCAGCAGCAAGGGACAGGGTAACTATGGCTACACCTTC,CASSKGQGNYGYTF
NA,TRBJ1-4,TRBV4-3,NA,TGCGCCAGCAGCCGGGGGGGAGGGCCAAATGAAAAACTGTTTTTT,CASSRGGGPNEKLFF
NA,TRBJ1-2,TRBV28,few,TGTGCCAGCAGGAAGGCGGATCCCCTTTCCTATGGCTACACCTTC,CASRKADPLSYGYTF
NA,TRBJ1-1,TRBV27,once,TGTGCCAGCAGTTTGGAGGCAGGAGGGACTGAAGCTTTCTTT,CASSLEAGGTEAFF
NA,TRBJ2-7,TRBV5-4,few,TGTGCCAGCAGCTCCCCGACTGTCTCCTACGAGCAGTACTTC,CASSSPTVSYEQYF
NA,TRBJ1-6,TRBV9,NA,TGTGCCAGCAGCGTAGCTACGGGGTATTATTCACCCCTCCACTTT,CASSVATGYYSPLHF
NA,TRBJ2-5,TRBV30,few,TGTGCCTGGAGTGTACAGGGTGATGAGACCCAGTACTTC,CAWSVQGDETQYF
NA,TRBJ2-3,TRBV19,NA,TGTGCCAGTAGTGAGGGACTGGGGCAGTATTTT,CASSEGLGQYF
TRBD1,TRBJ2-5,TRBV4-3,NA,TGCGCCAGCAGCCAAGATGGGGACAGGGGAACGACCCAGTACTTC,CASSQDGDRGTTQYF
NA,TRBJ2-1,TRBV18,few,TGTGCCAGCTCACCACCGACTCTCGGGGGGCGACCGAATGAGCAGTTCTTC,CASSPPTLGGRPNEQFF
NA,TRBJ1-5,TRBV4-2,few,TGTGCCAGCAGCCAAGATGTGGGGGCAGGCCAGCCCCAGCATTTT,CASSQDVGAGQPQHF
NA,TRBJ1-4,TRBV29-1,NA,TGCAGCGTTGTCATGGGGCCAGGTGAAAAACTGTTTTTT,CSVVMGPGEKLFF
NA,TRBJ2-7,TRBV30,NA,TGTGCCTGGAACCCCCGCACGGGAGAGCAGTACTTC,CAWNPRTGEQYF
NA,TRBJ1-1,TRBV14,NA,TGTGCCAGCAGCCAAAAGAGGGTAGGTGAAGCTTTCTTT,CASSQKRVGEAFF
TRBD1,TRBJ1-1,TRBV4-3,few,TGCGCCAGCAGCCTTTTGACAGGGGGAGACACTGAAGCTTTCTTT,CASSLLTGGDTEAFF
TRBD2,TRBJ2-5,TRBV5-1,few,TGCGCCAGCAGCTTGAGTCCCAGCGGGAGGGCCAGGGAGACCCAGTACTTC,CASSLSPSGRARETQYF
NA,TRBJ2-7,TRBV10-3,NA,TGTGCCATCAGTGAGTGGGGGCAGGTGGACGAGCAGTACTTC,CAISEWGQVDEQYF
NA,TRBJ1-1,TRBV5-1,NA,TGCGCCAGCAGCTTGGGCAGGTCGGACACTGAAGCTTTCTTT,CASSLGRSDTEAFF
NA,TRBJ2-1,TRBV5-1,NA,TGCGCCAGCAGCTTGGCCGGGACTCCCAACAATGAGCAGTTCTTC,CASSLAGTPNNEQFF